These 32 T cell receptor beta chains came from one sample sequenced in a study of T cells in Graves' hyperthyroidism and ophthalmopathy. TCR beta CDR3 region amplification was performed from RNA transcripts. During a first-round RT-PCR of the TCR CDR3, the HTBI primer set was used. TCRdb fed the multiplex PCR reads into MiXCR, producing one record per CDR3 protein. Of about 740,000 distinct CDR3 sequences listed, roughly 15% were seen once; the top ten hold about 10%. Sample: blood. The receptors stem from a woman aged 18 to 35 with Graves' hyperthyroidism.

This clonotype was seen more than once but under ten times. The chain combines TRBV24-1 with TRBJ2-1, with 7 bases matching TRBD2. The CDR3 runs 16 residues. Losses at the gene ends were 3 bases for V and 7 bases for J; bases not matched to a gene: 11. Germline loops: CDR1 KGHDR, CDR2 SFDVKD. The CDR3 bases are TGTGCCACCAGTGATCTCGAGGGAGGGCGTGAGAATGAGCAGTTCTTC. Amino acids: CATSDLEGGRENEQFF.

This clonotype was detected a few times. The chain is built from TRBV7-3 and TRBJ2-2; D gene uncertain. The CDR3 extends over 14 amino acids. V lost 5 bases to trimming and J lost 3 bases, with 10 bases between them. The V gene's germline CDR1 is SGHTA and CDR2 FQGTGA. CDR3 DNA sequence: TGTGCCAGCAGCCCTACTACTTACACCGGGGAGCTGTTTTTT. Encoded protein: CASSPTTYTGELFF.

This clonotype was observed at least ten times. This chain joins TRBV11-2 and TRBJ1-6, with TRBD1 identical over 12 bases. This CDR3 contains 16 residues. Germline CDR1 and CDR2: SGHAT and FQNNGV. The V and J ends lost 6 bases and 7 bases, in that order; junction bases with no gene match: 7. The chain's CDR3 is CASRLGTGGRNSPLHF. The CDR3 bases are TGTGCCAGCAGATTGGGGACAGGGGGCCGAAATTCACCCCTCCACTTT.

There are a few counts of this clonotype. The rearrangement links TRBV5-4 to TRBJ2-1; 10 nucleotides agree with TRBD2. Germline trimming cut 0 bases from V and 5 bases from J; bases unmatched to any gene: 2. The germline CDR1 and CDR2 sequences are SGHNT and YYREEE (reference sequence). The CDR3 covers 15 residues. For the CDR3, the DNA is TGTGCCAGCAGCTTGGGGAGCGGGAGGGACAATGAGCAGTTCTTC. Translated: CASSLGSGRDNEQFF.

The CDR3 coding sequence is TGTGCCAGCAGTTTATCTGGGCCGGCAATGGAGCAGTTCTTC. Its translation: CASSLSGPAMEQFF. The chain recombines TRBV27 with TRBJ2-1; D is unclear. The CDR3 is 14 residues long. In germline, CDR1 is MNHEY, CDR2 SMNVEV (reference sequence). The V end was cut by 0 bases, the J end by 10 bases, with 13 bases between.

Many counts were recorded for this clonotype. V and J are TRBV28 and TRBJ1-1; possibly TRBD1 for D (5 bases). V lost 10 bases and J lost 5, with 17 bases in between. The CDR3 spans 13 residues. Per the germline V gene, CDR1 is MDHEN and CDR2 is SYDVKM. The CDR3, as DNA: TGTGCCATCGTTCCCAGGGCGGGGACTGAAGCTTTCTTT. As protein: CAIVPRAGTEAFF. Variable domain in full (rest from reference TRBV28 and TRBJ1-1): DVKVTQSSRYLVKRTGEKVFLECVQDMDHENMFWYRQDPGLGLRLIYFSYDVKMKEKGDIPEGYSVSREKKERFSLILESASTNQTSMYLCAIVPRAGTEAFFGQGTRLTVV.

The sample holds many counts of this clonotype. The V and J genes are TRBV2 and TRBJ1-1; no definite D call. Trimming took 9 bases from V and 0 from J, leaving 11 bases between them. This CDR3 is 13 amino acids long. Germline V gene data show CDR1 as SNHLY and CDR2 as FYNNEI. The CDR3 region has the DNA TGTGCCAGGACACATAGCATGAACACTGAAGCTTTCTTT. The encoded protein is CARTHSMNTEAFF.

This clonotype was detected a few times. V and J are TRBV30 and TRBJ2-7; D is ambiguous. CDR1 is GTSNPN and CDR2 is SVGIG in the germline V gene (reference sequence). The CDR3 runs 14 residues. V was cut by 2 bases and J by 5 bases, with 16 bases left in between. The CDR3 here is CAWSFASMRDEQYF. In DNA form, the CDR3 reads TGTGCCTGGAGTTTTGCAAGTATGAGAGACGAGCAGTACTTC. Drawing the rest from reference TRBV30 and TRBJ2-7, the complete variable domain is SQTIHQWPATLVQPVGSPLSLECTVEGTSNPNLYWYRQAAGRGLQLLFYSVGIGQISSEVPQNLSASRPQDRQFILSSKKLLLSDSGFYLCAWSFASMRDEQYFGPGTRLTVT.

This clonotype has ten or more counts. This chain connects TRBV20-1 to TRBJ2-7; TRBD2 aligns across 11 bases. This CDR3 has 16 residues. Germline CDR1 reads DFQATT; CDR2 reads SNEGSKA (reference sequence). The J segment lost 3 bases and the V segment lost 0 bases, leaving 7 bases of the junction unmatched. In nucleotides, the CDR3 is TGCAGTGCTAGAGATCGGCTAGCGGGAGGAGGCTACGAGCAGTACTTC. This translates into CSARDRLAGGGYEQYF.

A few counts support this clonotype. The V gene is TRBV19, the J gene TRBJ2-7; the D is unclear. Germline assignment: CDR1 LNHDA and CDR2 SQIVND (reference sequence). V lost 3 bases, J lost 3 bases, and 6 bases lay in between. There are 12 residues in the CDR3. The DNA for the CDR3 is TGTGCCAGTAGTATTTGGGGCTACGAGCAGTACTTC. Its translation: CASSIWGYEQYF.

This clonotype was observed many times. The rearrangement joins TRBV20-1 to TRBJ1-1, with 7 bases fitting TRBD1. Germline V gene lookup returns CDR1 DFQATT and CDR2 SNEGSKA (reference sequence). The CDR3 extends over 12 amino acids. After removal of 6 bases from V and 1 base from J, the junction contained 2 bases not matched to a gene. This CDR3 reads CSAGQPNTEAFF. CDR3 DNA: TGCAGTGCGGGACAGCCGAACACTGAAGCTTTCTTT.

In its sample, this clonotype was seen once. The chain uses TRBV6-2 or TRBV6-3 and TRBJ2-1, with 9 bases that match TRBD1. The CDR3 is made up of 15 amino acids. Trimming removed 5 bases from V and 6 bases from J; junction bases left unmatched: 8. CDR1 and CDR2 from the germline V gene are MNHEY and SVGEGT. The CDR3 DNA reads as TGTGCCAGCAGTCGGGGGACAGGGTGGGGCAATGAGCAGTTCTTC. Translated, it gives CASSRGTGWGNEQFF.

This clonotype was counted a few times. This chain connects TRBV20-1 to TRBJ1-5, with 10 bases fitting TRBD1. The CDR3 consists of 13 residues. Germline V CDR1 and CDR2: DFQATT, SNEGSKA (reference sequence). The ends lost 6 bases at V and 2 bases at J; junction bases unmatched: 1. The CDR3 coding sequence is TGCAGTGCCGGACAGGGGGGCAATCAGCCCCAGCATTTT. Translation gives CSAGQGGNQPQHF.

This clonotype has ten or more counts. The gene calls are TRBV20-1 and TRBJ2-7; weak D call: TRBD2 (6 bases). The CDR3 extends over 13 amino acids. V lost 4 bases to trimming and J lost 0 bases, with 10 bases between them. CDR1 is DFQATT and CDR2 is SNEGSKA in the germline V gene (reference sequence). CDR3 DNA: TGCAGTGCTAAAGGGACTGCCTCCTACGAGCAGTACTTC. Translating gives CSAKGTASYEQYF.

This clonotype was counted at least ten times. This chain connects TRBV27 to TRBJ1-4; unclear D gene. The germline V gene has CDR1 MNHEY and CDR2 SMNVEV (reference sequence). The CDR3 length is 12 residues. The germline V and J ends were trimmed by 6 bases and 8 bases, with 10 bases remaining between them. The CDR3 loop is CASSTLGEKLFF. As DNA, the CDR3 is TGTGCCAGCAGCACATTAGGGGAAAAACTGTTTTTT.

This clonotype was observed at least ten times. For the CDR3, the DNA is TGTGCCAGCAGTGCCCCGGGACTAGCGGGAGGGCCTTGGACAGATACGCAGTATTTT. It codes for CASSAPGLAGGPWTDTQYF. The chain carries TRBV28 and TRBJ2-3; the match to TRBD2 covers 16 bases. With 5 bases clipped from V and 3 bases from J, the junction kept 11 bases outside the gene matches. This CDR3 spans 19 amino acids. Germline CDR1 is MDHEN and CDR2 is SYDVKM.

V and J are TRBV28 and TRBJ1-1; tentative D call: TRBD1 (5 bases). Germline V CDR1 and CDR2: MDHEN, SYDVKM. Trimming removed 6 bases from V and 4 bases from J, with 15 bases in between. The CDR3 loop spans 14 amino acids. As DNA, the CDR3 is TGTGCCAGCAGCCCGGACCAGAGGGGCACTGAAGCTTTCTTT. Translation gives CASSPDQRGTEAFF.

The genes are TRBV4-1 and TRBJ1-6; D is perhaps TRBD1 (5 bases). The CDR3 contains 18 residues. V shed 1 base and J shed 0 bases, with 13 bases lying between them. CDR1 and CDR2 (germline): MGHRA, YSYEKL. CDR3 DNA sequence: TGCGCCAGCAGCCAAGTGGGGAGACAGAGCTCCTATAATTCACCCCTCCACTTT. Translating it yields CASSQVGRQSSYNSPLHF.

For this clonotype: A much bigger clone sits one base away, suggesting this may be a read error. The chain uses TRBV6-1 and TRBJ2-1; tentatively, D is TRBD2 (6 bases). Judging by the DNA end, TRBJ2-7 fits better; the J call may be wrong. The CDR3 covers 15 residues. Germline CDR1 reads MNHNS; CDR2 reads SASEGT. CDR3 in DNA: TGTGCCAGCAGAGCTGGACTAAGCTCCTACAATGAGCAGTACTTC. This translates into CASRAGLSSYNEQYF.

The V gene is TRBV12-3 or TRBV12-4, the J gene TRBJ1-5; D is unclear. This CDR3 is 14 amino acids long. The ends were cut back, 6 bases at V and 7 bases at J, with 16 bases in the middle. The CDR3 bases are TGTGCCAGCAGGATAAACCTCGGGGAGCAGCCCCAGCATTTT. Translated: CASRINLGEQPQHF.

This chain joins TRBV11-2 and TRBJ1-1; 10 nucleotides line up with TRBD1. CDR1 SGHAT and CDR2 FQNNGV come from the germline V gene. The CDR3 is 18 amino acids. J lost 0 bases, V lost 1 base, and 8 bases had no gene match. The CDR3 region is CASSLGQGASRVNTEAFF. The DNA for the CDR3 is TGTGCCAGCAGCTTAGGACAGGGGGCTTCACGTGTGAACACTGAAGCTTTCTTT.

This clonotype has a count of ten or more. In nucleotides, the CDR3 is TGTGCCAGCAGTTACAATAGGACTAGCGGGAGGCCAGATACGCAGTATTTT. Its translation is CASSYNRTSGRPDTQYF. The rearrangement links TRBV6-2 or TRBV6-3 to TRBJ2-3; 14 bases align to TRBD2. Germline V lookup: CDR1 MNHEY, CDR2 SVGEGT. This CDR3 comprises 17 residues. J was trimmed by 4 bases and V by 2 bases; bases with no gene match: 5.

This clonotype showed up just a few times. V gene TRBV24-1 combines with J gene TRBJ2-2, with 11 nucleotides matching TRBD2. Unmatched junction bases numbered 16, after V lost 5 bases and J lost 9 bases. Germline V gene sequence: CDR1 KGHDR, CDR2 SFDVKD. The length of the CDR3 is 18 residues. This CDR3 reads CATSASGTSGRRARELFF. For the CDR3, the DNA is TGTGCCACCAGTGCCTCTGGAACTAGCGGGAGAAGGGCCAGGGAGCTGTTTTTT.

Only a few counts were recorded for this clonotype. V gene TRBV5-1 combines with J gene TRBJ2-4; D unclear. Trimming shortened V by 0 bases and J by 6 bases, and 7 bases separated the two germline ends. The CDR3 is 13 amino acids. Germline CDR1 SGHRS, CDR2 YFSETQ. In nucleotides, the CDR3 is TGCGCCAGCAGCTTGGTGGAGAGAAACATTCAGTACTTC. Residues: CASSLVERNIQYF.

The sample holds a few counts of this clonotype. The CDR3 DNA sequence: TGTGCCAGTAGTATACGGGGTGGAGGTACCTCTGAAGCTTTCTTT. As protein: CASSIRGGGTSEAFF. V and J are TRBV19 and TRBJ1-1; D is ambiguous. This CDR3 contains 15 residues. V gave up 2 bases and J gave up 6 bases, with 16 bases separating them. Germline V gene data show CDR1 as LNHDA and CDR2 as SQIVND (reference sequence).

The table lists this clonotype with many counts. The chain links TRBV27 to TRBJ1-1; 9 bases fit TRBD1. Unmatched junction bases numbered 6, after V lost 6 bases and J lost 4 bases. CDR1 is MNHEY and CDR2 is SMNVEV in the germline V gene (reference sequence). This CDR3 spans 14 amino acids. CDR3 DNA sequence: TGTGCCAGCAGAAATGGACAGGGGTCCACTGAAGCTTTCTTT. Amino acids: CASRNGQGSTEAFF.

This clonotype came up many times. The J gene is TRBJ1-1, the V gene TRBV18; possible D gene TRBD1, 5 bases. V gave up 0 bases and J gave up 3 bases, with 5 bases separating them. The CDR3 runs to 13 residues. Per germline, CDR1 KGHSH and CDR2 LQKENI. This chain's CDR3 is CASSPPGDTEAFF. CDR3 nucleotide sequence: TGTGCCAGCTCACCACCGGGGGACACTGAAGCTTTCTTT.

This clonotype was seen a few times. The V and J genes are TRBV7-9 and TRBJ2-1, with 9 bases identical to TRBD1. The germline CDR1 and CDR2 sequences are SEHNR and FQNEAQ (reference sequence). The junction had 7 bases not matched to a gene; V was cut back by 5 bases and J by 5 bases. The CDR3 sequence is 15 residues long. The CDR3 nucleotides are TGTGCCAGCAGCCCCTGGGACAGGGTGGACAATGAGCAGTTCTTC. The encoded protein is CASSPWDRVDNEQFF.

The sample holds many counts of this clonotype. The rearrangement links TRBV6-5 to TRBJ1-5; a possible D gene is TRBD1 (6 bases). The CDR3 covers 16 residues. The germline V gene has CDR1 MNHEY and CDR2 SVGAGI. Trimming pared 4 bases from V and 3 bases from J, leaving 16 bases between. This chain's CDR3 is CASSSVDSGYNQPQHF. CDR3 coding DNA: TGTGCCAGCAGTTCGGTGGACAGCGGGTACAATCAGCCCCAGCATTTT.

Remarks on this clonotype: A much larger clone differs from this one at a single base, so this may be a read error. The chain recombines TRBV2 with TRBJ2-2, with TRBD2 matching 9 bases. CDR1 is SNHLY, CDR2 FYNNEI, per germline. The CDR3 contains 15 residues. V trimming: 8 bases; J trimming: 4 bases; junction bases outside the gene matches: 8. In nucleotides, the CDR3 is TGTGCCAGCCAAGAAACTAGCGGGTTCACCGGGGAGCTGTTTTTT. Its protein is CASQETSGFTGELFF.

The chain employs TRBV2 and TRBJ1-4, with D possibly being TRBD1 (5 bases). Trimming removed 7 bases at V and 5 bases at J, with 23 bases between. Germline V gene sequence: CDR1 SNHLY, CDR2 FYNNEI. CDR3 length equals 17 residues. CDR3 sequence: CASTLSPHRRENEKLFF. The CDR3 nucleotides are TGTGCCAGCACGCTCTCTCCCCACAGGAGGGAGAATGAAAAACTGTTTTTT.

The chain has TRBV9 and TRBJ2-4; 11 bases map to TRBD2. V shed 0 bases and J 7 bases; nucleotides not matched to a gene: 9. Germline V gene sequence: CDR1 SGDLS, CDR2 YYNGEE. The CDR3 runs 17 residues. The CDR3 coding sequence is TGTGCCAGCAGCGTAGATGCTAGCGGGAGGTGGAGGAACATTCAGTACTTC. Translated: CASSVDASGRWRNIQYF.